One and the same sample provided the 12 T cell receptor beta chains below, sequenced in a study of blood T cell repertoires in COVID-19. Data came from immunoSEQ multiplex PCR; TCRdb stores just in-frame clones and leaves some out. The profile covers tens of thousands of clones, with roughly 74% appearing a single time and roughly 30% taken by the ten largest. The specimen sequenced was peripheral blood. These receptors all come from a woman of 80 years or more with acute or convalescent COVID-19.

This clone showed up just a few times. The V and J genes are TRBV5-6 and TRBJ1-1; D gene unclear. V dropped 0 bases and J dropped 4 bases, with 13 bases sitting between them. Germline CDR1 and CDR2: SGHDT and YYEEEE. The CDR3 runs 15 residues. The CDR3 DNA sequence: TGTGCCAGCAGCTTGGAGGTCGGGATGGGCACTGAAGCTTTCTTT. Translated: CASSLEVGMGTEAFF.

The chain is built from TRBV5-1 and TRBJ2-1; D gene unclear. Germline CDR1 and CDR2: SGHRS and YFSETQ. The V end lost 2 bases, the J end lost 4 bases, and 7 bases lay between the germline ends. CDR3 length: 13 amino acids. The CDR3, as DNA: TGCGCCAGCAGCTTAAGCAGGTACAATGAGCAGTTCTTC. This sequence encodes CASSLSRYNEQFF.

The chain links TRBV6-5 to TRBJ1-2, with 7 bases lining up with TRBD1. This CDR3 comprises 13 residues. Germline V lookup: CDR1 MNHEY, CDR2 SVGAGI. V dropped 6 bases and J dropped 4; count of bases not matched to a gene: 5. This chain's CDR3 is CASRTGTAYGYTF. As DNA, the CDR3 is TGTGCCAGCAGGACGGGGACAGCCTATGGCTACACCTTC.

The gene calls are TRBV7-2 and TRBJ1-6; TRBD1 matches 9 bases. CDR3 length: 16 residues. Losses at the gene ends were 2 bases for V and 11 bases for J; bases not matched to a gene: 10. Per the germline V gene, CDR1 is SGHTA and CDR2 is FQGNSA. The CDR3 sequence: CASSLRFGTGKTPLHF. CDR3 bases: TGTGCCAGCAGCTTACGTTTCGGGACAGGGAAAACACCCCTCCACTTT.

The V gene is TRBV7-9, the J gene TRBJ1-1; a weak D match, TRBD1 (6 bases). CDR3 length: 14 residues. The ends were cut back, 5 bases at V and 4 bases at J, with 14 bases in the middle. Germline CDR1 reads SEHNR; CDR2 reads FQNEAQ (reference sequence). In DNA form, the CDR3 reads TGTGCCAGCAGCCCAACTACCAGGGGCACTGAAGCTTTCTTT. This encodes CASSPTTRGTEAFF.

This clone was recorded only once. The chain is built from TRBV6-1 and TRBJ2-1; D remains ambiguous. The CDR3 is made up of 12 amino acids. The germline CDR1 and CDR2 sequences are MNHNS and SASEGT. V was shortened by 2 bases and J by 5 bases, with 4 bases between the two germline ends. The CDR3 spells CASSEINNEQFF. CDR3 coding DNA: TGTGCCAGCAGTGAAATAAACAATGAGCAGTTCTTC.

By proportion, this clone is medium-sized. The rearrangement uses TRBV27 and TRBJ1-5; D not resolved. V lost 5 bases to trimming and J lost 0 bases, with 14 bases between them. This CDR3 has 16 residues. The germline gives CDR1 MNHEY, CDR2 SMNVEV (reference sequence). CDR3 residues: CASSLLPPGSNQPQHF. DNA for the CDR3: TGTGCCAGCAGTCTACTACCCCCTGGTAGCAATCAGCCCCAGCATTTT.

The chain recombines TRBV19 with TRBJ1-5; possibly TRBD1 for D (6 bases). CDR3 length: 15 residues. In germline, CDR1 is LNHDA, CDR2 SQIVND (reference sequence). V shed 6 bases and J shed 3 bases, with 15 bases lying between them. In DNA form, the CDR3 reads TGTGCCAGTAGATGGGGACAAGGGGACAATCAGCCCCAGCATTTT. Translating it yields CASRWGQGDNQPQHF.

This clone was recorded only once. V and J are TRBV12-1 and TRBJ2-1; TRBD2, as called in the table, went unchecked against the DNA. TRBV12-1 constitutes a pseudogene. The CDR3 sequence is 18 residues long. The CDR3 nucleotides are TGTGCCAGCAGCTTTGCGCGCGCTAGCGGGGGGTCCTACAATGAGCAGTTCTTC. It encodes CASSFARASGGSYNEQFF.

The chain couples TRBV28 to TRBJ2-1; a possible D gene is TRBD2 (6 bases). This CDR3 has 13 residues. CDR1 is MDHEN, CDR2 SYDVKM, per germline. V was clipped by 3 bases and J by 7 bases, with 10 bases between them. In DNA, the CDR3 is TGTGCCAGCAGTTTGGAGGGTCGGAATGAGCAGTTCTTC. It codes for CASSLEGRNEQFF. The whole variable domain, filled in from reference TRBV28 and TRBJ2-1, reads DVKVTQSSRYLVKRTGEKVFLECVQDMDHENMFWYRQDPGLGLRLIYFSYDVKMKEKGDIPEGYSVSREKKERFSLILESASTNQTSMYLCASSLEGRNEQFFGPGTRLTVL.

The V and J genes are TRBV28 and TRBJ1-3; D gene unclear. CDR1 MDHEN and CDR2 SYDVKM come from the germline V gene. V shed 6 bases and J shed 0 bases, with 12 bases lying between them. The CDR3 has 15 residues. CDR3 region: CASSPTPLSGNTIYF. The CDR3 DNA is TGTGCCAGCAGCCCTACTCCGCTCTCTGGAAACACCATATATTTT.

The chain recombines TRBV4-2 with TRBJ1-4; D unclear. Deletions cut 6 bases from V and 8 bases from J, with 13 bases between. Germline V lookup: CDR1 LGHNA, CDR2 YNFKEQ. The CDR3 runs to 13 residues. The CDR3 region is CASSREVTEKLFF. The CDR3 nucleotides are TGTGCCAGCAGTCGAGAGGTAACGGAAAAACTGTTTTTT.